This T cell receptor (beta chain) is drawn from a study of cytotoxic CD8 clonotypes in ibrutinib-treated CLL. Overall study results and limits: Clonality rose at ibrutinib response, held steady in sustained remission, and fell toward baseline at progression.

Comments on this clone: As yet, its antigen is unknown.

Germline CDR1 reads SGDLS; CDR2 reads YYNGEE. With 2 bases removed from V and 1 base from J, the gap between germline ends came to 9 bases. This CDR3 region has 14 residues. Data came from immunoSEQ multiplex PCR; TCRdb stores just in-frame clones and leaves some out. The sample contains approximately 130,000 clones, approximately 81% of which appear only once. This receptor was taken from a human donor with chronic lymphocytic leukemia. V usage is TRBV9 and J usage is TRBJ2-5, with D tentatively TRBD1 (5 bases). The specimen was PBMCs, collected after 24 months of ibrutinib treatment. The CDR3 DNA is TGTGCCAGCAGCGTGTTTGGGGCCCAAGAGACCCAGTACTTC. Translation: CASSVFGAQETQYF.